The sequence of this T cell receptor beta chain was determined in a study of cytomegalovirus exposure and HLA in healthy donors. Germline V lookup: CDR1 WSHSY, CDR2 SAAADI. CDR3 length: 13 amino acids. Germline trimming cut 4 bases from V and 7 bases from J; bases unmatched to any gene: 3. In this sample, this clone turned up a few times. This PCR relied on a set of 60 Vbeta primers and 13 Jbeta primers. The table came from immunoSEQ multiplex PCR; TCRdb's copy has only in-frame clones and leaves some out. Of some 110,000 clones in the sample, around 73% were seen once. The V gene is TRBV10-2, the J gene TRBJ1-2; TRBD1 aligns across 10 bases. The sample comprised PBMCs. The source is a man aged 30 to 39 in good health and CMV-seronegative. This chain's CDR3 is CASSGDRGLGYTF. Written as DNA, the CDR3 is TGCGCCAGCAGTGGGGACAGGGGCCTTGGCTACACCTTC.